What follows is one T cell receptor beta chain and its context. The data derive from a study of control samples from healthy donors and cancer patients. Sequencing was performed with immunoSEQ multiplex PCR; in TCRdb, only in-frame clones are kept and a portion is missing. The sample holds 150,000 to 200,000 clones, roughly 90% seen once. The length of the CDR3 is 14 residues. CDR1 and CDR2 from the germline V gene are GTSNPN and SVGIG (reference sequence). Trimming stripped 4 bases from V and 0 bases from J, with 11 bases between. Source material: blood. The chain employs TRBV30 and TRBJ2-3; weak D call: TRBD2 (5 bases). The receptor was derived from a woman aged 45-65 years in good health. The DNA of the CDR3 is TGTGCCTGGAAAGGACTGCGTAGCACAGATACGCAGTATTTT. Protein sequence: CAWKGLRSTDTQYF.